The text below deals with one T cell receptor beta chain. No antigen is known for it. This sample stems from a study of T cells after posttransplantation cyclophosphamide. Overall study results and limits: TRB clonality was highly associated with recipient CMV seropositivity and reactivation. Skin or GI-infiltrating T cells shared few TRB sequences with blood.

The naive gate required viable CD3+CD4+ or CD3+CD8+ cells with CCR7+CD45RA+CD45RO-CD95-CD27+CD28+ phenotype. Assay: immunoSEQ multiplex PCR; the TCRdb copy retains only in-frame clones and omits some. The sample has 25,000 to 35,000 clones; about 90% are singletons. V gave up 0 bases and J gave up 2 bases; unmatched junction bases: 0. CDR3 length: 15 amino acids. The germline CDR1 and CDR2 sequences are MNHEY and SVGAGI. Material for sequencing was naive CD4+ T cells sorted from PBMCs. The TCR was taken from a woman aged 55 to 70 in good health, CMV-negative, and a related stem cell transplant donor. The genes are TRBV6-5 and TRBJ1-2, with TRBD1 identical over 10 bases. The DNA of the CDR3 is TGTGCCAGCAGTTACTCGACAGGGGGCAACTATGGCTACACCTTC. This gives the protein CASSYSTGGNYGYTF.